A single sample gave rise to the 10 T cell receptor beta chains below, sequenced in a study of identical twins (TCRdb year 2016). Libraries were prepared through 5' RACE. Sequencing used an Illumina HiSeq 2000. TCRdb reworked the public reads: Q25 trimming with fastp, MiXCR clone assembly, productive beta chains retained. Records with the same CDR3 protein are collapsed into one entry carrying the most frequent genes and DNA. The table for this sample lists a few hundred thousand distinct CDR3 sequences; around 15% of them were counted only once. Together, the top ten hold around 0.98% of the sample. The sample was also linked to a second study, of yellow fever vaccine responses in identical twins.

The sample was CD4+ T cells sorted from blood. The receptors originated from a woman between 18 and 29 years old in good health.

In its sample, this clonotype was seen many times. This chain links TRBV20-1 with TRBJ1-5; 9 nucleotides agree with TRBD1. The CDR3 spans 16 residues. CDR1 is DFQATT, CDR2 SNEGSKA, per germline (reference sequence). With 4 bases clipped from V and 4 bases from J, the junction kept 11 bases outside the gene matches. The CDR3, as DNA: TGCAGTGCTACATTTATACCCGGGACAGGGAATCAGCCCCAGCATTTT. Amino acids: CSATFIPGTGNQPQHF.

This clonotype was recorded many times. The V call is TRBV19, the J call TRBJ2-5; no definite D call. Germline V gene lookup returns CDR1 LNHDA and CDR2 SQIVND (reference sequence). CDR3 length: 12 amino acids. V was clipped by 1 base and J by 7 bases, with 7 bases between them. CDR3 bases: TGTGCCAGTAGTATAGGCCCCACGACCCAGTACTTC. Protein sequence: CASSIGPTTQYF.

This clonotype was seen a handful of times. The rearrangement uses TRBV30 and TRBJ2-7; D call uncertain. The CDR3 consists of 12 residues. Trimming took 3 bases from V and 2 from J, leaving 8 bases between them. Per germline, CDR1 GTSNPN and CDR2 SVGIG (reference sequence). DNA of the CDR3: TGTGCCTGGAGCGGATCCACCTACGAGCAGTACTTC. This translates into CAWSGSTYEQYF.

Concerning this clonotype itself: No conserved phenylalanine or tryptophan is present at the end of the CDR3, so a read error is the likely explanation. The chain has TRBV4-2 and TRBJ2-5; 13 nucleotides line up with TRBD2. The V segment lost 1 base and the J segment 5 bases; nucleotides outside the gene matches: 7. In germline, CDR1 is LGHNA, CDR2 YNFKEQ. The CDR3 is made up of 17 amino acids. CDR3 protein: CASSQVTSGRAGETQYL. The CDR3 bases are TGTGCCAGCAGCCAAGTCACTAGCGGGAGGGCCGGCGAGACCCAGTACCTC.

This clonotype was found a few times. CDR3 region: CASSLRSSLQETQYF. CDR3 in DNA: TGCGCCAGCAGCCTACGGAGTTCTTTACAAGAGACCCAGTACTTC. This chain uses TRBV5-1 with TRBJ2-5; D call uncertain. Germline lookup yields CDR1 SGHRS and CDR2 YFSETQ. The CDR3 loop spans 15 amino acids. Trimming took 4 bases from V and 2 from J, leaving 15 bases between them. The variable domain in full, completed from reference TRBV5-1 and TRBJ2-5, reads KAGVTQTPRYLIKTRGQQVTLSCSPISGHRSVSWYQQTPGQGLQFLFEYFSETQRNKGNFPGRFSGRQFSNSRSEMNVSTLELGDSALYLCASSLRSSLQETQYFGPGTRLLVL.

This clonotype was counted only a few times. For the CDR3, the DNA is TGCGCCAGCAGGGGGGGACTAGCGGCGACAGATACGCAGTATTTT. Protein: CASRGGLAATDTQYF. The chain joins TRBV10-2 to TRBJ2-3, with 11 nucleotides matching TRBD2. This CDR3 comprises 15 residues. Germline V gives CDR1 WSHSY, CDR2 SAAADI. V shed 6 bases and J 3 bases; nucleotides not matched to a gene: 5.

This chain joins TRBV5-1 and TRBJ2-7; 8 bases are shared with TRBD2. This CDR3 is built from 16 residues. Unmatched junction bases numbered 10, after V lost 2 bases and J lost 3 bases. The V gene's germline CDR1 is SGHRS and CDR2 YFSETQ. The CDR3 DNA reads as TGCGCCAGCAGCTTTCCAGCGGGAGTACTGAGCTACGAGCAGTACTTC. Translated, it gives CASSFPAGVLSYEQYF.

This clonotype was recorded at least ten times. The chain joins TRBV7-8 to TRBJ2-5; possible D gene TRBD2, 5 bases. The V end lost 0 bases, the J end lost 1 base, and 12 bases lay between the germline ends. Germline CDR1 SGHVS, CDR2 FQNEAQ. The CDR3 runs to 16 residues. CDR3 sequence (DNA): TGTGCCAGCAGCTTAGCCGGGGTCCTAATCCAAGAGACCCAGTACTTC. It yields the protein CASSLAGVLIQETQYF. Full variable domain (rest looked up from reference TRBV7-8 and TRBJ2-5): GAGVSQSPRYKVAKRGQDVALRCDPISGHVSLFWYQQALGQGPEFLTYFQNEAQLDKSGLPSDRFFAERPEGSVSTLKIQRTQQEDSAVYLCASSLAGVLIQETQYFGPGTRLLVL.

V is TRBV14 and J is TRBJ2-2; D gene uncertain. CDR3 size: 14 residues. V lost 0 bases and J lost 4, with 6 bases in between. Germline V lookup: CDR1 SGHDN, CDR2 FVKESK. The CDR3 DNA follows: TGTGCCAGCAGCCAAGATTATGGCACCGGGGAGCTGTTTTTT. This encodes CASSQDYGTGELFF.

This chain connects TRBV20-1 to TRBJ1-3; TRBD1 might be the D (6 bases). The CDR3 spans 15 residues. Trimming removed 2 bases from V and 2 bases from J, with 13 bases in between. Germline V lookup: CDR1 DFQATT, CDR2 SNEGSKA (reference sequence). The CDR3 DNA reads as TGCAGTGCTAGAATAGGGCAGGGGACTGGAAACACCATATATTTT. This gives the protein CSARIGQGTGNTIYF.